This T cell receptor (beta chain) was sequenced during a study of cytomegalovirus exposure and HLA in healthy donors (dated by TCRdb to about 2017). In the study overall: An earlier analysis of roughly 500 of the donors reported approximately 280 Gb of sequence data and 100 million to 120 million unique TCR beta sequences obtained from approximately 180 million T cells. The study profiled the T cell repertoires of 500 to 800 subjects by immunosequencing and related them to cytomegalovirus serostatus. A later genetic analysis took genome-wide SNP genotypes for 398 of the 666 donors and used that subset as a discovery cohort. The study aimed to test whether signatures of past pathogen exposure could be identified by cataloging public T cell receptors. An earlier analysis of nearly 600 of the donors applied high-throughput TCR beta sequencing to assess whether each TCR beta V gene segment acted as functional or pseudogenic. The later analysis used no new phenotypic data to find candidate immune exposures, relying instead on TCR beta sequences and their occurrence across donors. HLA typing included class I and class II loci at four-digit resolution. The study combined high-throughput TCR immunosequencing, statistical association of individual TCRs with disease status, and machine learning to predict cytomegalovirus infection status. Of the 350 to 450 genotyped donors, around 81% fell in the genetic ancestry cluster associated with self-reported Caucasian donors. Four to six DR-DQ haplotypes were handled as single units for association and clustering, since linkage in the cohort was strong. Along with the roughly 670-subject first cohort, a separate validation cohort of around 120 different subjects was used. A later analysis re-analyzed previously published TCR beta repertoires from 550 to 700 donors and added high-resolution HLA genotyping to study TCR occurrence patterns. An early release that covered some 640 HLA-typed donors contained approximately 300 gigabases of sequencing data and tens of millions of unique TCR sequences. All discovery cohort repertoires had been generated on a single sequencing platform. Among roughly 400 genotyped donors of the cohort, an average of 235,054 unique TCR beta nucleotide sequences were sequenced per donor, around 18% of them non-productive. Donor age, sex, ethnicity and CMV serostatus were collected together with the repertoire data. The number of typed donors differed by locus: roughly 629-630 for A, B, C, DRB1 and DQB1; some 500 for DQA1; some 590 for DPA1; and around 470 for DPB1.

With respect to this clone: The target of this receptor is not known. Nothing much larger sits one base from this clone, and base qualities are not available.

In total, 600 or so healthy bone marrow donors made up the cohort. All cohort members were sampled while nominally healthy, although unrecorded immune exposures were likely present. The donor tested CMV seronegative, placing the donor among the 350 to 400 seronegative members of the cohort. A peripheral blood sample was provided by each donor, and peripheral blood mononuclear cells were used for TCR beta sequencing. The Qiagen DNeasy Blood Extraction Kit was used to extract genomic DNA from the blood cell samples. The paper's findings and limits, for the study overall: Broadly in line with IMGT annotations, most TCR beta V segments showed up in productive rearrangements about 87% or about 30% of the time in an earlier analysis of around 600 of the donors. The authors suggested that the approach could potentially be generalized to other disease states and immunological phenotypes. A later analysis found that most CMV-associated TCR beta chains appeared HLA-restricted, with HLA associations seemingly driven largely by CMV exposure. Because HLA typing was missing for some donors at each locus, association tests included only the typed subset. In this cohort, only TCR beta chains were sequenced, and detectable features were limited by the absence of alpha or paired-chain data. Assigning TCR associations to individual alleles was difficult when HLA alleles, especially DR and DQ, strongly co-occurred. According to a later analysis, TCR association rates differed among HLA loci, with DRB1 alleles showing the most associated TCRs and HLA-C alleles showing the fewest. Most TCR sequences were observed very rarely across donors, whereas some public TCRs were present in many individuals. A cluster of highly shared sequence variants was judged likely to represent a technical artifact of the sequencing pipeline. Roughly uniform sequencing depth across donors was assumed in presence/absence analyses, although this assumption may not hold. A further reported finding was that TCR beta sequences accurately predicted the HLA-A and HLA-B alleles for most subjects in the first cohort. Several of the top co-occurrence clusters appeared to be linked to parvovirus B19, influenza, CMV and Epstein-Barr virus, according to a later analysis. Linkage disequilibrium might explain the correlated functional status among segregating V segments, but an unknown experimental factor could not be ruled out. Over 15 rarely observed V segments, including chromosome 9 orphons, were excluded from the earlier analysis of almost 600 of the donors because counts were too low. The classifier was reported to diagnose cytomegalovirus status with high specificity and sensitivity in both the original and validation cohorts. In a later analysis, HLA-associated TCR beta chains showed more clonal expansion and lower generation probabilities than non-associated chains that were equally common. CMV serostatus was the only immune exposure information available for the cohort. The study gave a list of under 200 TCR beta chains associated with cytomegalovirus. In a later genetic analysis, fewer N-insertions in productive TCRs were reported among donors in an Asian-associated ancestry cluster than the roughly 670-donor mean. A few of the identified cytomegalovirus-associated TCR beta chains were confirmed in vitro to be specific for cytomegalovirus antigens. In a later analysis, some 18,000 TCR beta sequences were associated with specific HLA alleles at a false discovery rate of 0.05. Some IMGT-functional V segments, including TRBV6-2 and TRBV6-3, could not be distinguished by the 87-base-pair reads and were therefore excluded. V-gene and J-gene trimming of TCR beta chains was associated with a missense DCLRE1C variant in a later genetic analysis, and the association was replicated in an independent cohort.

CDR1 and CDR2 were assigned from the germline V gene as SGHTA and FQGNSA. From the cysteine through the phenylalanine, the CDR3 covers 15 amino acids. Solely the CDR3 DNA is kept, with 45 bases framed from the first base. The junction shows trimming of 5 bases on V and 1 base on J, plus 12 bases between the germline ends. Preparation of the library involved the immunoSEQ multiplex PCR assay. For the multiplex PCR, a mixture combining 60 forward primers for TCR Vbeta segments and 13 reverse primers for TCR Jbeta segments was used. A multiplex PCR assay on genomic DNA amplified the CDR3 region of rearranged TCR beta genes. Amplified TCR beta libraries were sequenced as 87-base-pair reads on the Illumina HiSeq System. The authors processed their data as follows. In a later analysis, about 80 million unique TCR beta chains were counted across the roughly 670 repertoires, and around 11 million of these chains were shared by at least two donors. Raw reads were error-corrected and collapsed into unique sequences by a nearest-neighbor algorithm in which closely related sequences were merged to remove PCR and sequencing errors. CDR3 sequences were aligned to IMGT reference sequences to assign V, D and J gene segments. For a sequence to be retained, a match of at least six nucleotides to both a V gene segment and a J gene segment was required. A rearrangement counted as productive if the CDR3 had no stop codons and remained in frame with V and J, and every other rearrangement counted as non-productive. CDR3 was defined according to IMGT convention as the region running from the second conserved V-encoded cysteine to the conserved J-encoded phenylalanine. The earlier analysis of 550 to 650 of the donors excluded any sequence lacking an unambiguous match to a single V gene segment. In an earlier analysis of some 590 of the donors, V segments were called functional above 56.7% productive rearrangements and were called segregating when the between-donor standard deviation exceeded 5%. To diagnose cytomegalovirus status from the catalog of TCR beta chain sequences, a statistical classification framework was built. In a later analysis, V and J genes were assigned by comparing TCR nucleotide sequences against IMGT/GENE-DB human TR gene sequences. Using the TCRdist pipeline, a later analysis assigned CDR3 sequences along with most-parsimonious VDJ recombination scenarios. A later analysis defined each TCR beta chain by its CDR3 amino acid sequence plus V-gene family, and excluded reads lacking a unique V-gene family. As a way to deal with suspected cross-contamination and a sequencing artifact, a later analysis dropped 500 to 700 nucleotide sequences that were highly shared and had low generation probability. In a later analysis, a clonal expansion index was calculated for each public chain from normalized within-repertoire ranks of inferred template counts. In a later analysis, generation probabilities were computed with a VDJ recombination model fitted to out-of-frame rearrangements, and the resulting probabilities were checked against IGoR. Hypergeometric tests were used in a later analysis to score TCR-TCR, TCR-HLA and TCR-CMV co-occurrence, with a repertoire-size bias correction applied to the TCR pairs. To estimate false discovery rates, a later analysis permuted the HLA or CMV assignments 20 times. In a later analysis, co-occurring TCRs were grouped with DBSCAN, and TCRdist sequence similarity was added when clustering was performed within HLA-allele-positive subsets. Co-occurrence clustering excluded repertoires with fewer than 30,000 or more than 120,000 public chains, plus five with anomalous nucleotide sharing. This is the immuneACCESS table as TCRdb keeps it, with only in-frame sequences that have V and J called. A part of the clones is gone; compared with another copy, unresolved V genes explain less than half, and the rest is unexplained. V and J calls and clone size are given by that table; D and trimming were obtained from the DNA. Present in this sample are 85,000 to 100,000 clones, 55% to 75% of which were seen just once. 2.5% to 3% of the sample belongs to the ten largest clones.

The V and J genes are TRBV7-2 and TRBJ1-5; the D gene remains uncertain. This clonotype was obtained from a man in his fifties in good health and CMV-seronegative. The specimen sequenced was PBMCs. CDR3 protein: CASSVSGGSNQPQHF. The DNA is TGTGCCAGCAGCGTAAGCGGAGGGAGCAATCAGCCCCAGCATTTT. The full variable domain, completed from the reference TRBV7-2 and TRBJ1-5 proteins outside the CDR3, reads GAGVSQSPSNKVTEKGKDVELRCDPISGHTALYWYRQSLGQGLEFLIYFQGNSAPDKSGLPSDRFSAERTGGSVSTLTIQRTQQEDSAVYLCASSVSGGSNQPQHFGDGTRLSIL.